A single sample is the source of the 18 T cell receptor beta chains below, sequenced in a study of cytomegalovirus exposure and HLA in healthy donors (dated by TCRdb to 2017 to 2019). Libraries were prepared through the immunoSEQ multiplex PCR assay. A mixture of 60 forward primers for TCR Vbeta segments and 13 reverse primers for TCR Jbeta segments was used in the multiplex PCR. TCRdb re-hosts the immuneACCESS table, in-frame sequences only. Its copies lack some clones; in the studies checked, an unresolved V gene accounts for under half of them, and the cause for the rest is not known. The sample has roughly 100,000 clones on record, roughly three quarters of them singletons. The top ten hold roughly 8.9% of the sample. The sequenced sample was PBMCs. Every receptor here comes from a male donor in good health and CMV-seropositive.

The CDR3 nucleotides are TGTGCCAGCAGGCTGGGGGGACAGGTCTATGGCTACACCTTC. Protein product: CASRLGGQVYGYTF. The rearrangement uses TRBV2 and TRBJ1-2, with 8 bases lining up with TRBD1. The V segment lost 6 bases and the J segment 4 bases; nucleotides outside the gene matches: 7. Germline CDR1 reads SNHLY; CDR2 reads FYNNEI. The CDR3 consists of 14 residues.

In nucleotides, the CDR3 is TGTGCCAGCAGCCGGCCCCAGGGGGCGACCGAGCAGTACTTC. Translating it yields CASSRPQGATEQYF. The chain combines TRBV11-2 with TRBJ2-7; 8 bases agree with TRBD1. The CDR3 is 14 residues long. Germline V lookup: CDR1 SGHAT, CDR2 FQNNGV. Trimming took 5 bases from V and 6 from J; bases not matched to a gene: 9.

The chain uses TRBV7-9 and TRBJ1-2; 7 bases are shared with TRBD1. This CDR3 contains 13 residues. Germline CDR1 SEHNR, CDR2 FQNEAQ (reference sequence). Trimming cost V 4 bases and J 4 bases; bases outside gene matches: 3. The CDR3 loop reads CASSSGQTYGYTF. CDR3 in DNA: TGTGCCAGCAGCTCGGGACAGACCTATGGCTACACCTTC.

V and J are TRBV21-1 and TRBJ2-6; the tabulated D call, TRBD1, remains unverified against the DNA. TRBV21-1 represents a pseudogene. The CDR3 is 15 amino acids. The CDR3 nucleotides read TGTGCCAGCGGTGAAAATGATGCTGGGGCCAACGGCCTGACTTTC. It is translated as CASGENDAGANGLTF.

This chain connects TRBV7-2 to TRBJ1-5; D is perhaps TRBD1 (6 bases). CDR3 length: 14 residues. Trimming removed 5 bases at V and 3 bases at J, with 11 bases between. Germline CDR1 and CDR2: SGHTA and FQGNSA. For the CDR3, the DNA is TGTGCCAGCAGCCCGGGGGGCCCCAATCAGCCCCAGCATTTT. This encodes CASSPGGPNQPQHF.

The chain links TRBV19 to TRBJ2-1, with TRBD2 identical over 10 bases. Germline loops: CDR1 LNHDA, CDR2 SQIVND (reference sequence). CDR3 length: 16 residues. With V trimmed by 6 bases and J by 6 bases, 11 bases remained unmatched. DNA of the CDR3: TGTGCCAGTAGGGCCCGGGGACTAGCGAGTACCAATGAGCAGTTCTTC. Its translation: CASRARGLASTNEQFF.

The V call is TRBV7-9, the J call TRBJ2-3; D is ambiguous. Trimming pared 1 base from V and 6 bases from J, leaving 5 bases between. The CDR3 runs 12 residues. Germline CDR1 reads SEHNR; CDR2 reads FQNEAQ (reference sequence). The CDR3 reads CASSLVPDTQYF. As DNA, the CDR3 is TGTGCCAGCAGCTTAGTCCCTGATACGCAGTATTTT.

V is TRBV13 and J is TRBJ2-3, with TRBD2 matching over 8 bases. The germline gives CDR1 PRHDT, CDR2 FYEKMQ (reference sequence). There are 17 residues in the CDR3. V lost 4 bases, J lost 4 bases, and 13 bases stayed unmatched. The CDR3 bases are TGTGCCAGCAGCTCCCCTAAAGGACTAGCCCTCCCAGATACGCAGTATTTT. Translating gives CASSSPKGLALPDTQYF.

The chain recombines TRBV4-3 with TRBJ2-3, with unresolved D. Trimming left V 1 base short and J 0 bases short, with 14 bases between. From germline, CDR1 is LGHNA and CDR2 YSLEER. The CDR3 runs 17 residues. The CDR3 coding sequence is TGCGCCAGCAGCCAAGGGGCTCAAGCAACTAGCACAGATACGCAGTATTTT. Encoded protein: CASSQGAQATSTDTQYF.

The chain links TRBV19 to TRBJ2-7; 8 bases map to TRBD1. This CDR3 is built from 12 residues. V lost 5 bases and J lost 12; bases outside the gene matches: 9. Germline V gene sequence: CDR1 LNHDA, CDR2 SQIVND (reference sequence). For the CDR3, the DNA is TGTGCCAGTAGTGGGGCAGGGGGCGCCAGGTACTTC. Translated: CASSGAGGARYF.

CDR3 bases: TGTGCCAGCAGCCATAGGACTAGCGGGGCAGAGCGGGAGGGCACAGATACGCAGTATTTT. Translated: CASSHRTSGAEREGTDTQYF. This rearrangement joins TRBV4-2 to TRBJ2-3; 12 bases match TRBD2. The V segment lost 3 bases and the J segment 1 base; nucleotides outside the gene matches: 14. In germline, CDR1 is LGHNA, CDR2 YNFKEQ. This CDR3 region has 20 residues.

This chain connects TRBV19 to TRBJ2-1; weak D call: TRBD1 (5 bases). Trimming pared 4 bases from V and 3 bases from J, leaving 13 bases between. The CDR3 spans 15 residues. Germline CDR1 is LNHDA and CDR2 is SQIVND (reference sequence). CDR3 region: CASSKTELLYNEQFF. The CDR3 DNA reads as TGTGCCAGTAGTAAGACAGAACTCCTCTACAATGAGCAGTTCTTC.

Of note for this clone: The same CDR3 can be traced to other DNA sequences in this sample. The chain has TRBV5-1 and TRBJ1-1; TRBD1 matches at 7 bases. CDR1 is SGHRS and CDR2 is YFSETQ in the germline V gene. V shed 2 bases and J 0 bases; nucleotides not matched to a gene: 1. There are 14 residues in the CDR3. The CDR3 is CASSFQGVNTEAFF. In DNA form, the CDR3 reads TGCGCCAGCAGCTTCCAGGGGGTGAACACTGAAGCTTTCTTT.

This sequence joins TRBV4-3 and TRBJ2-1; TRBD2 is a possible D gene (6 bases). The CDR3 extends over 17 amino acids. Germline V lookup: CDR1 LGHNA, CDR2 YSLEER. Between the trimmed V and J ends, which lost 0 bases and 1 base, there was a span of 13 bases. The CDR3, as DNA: TGCGCCAGCAGCCAAGATAGGGGTAGCGGTTCCTACAATGAGCAGTTCTTC. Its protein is CASSQDRGSGSYNEQFF.

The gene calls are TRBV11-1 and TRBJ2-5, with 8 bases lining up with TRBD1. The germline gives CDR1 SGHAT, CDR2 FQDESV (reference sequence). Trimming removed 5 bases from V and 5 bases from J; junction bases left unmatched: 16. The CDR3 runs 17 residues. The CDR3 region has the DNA TGTGCCAGCAGCCGTCCTAGGGAAGACAGGGGTCGGGAGACCCAGTACTTC. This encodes CASSRPREDRGRETQYF.

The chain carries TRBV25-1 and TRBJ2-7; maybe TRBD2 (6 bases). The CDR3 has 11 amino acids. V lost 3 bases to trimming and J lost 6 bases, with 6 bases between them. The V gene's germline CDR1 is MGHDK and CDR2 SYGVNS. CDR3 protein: CASSEGGEQYF. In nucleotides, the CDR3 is TGTGCCAGCAGTGAGGGGGGCGAGCAGTACTTC.

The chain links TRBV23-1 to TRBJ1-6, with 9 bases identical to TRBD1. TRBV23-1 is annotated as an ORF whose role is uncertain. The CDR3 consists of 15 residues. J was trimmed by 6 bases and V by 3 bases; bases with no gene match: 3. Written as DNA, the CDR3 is TGCGCCAGCAGTCAGAAGGACAGGGGTAATTCACCCCTCCACTTT. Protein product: CASSQKDRGNSPLHF.

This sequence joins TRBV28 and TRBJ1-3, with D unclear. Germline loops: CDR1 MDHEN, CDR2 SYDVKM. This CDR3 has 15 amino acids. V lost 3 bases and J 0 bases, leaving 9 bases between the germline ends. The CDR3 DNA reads TGTGCCAGCAGTTTCGGACTTCGCTCTGGAAACACCATATATTTT. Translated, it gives CASSFGLRSGNTIYF.